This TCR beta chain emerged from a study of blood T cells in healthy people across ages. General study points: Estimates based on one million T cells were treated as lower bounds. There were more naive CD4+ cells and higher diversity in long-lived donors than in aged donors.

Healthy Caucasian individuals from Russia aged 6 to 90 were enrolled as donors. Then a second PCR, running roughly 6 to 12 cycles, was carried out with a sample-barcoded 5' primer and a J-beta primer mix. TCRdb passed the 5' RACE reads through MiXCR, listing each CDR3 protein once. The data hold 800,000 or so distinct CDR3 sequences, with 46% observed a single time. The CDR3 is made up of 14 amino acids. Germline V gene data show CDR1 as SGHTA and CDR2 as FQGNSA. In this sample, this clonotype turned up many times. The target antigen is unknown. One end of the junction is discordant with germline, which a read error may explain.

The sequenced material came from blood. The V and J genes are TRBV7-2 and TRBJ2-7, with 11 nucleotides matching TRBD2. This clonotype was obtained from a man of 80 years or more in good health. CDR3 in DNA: TGTGCCAGCAGCCTAGCGGGAGGAGCCTACGAGCAGTACTTC. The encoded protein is CASSLAGGAYEQYF.